This T cell receptor (beta chain) was recovered during a study of cytomegalovirus exposure and HLA in healthy donors. Background on the study: Caucasian-associated ancestry cluster membership applied to just over 80% of nearly 400 genotyped donors. General study findings and limits: Later analysis suggested links between common viral pathogens and several top significant clusters. High specificity and sensitivity for cytomegalovirus status were reported for the classifier. Other equally common chains were less clonally expanded than HLA-associated TCR beta chains, a later analysis showed.

CDR1 and CDR2 from the germline V gene are SGHNT and YYREEE (reference sequence). The CDR3 loop spans 13 amino acids. PCR used 60 Vbeta primers and 13 Jbeta primers. Sequencing was performed with immunoSEQ multiplex PCR; in TCRdb, only in-frame clones are kept and a portion is missing. The sample contains roughly 160,000 clones, over 75% of which appear only once. About this clone itself: Its antigen is not identified.

V and J are TRBV5-4 and TRBJ2-5; TRBD1 aligns across 9 bases. The last part of the DNA fits TRBJ2-7 better; the J call may be wrong. Sequenced input: PBMCs. The receptor was isolated from a woman aged 50 to 60 in good health and CMV-seropositive. CDR3 in amino acids: CASNDRGVNEQYF. CDR3 DNA: TGTGCCAGCAACGACAGGGGGGTTAACGAGCAGTACTTC.